The TCR beta chain described here comes from a study of OX40 agonist ivuxolimab in advanced cancers. General notes on the study: The costimulatory receptor OX40 (CD134) was targeted by ivuxolimab, a fully human IgG2 agonistic monoclonal antibody. A male proportion of around 81% and a mean age of around 60 years, ranging from 23 to 79, were recorded for the dose-escalation cohort. Peripheral TCRbeta sequencing was intended to test whether TCR sequence diversity was altered and clonal T-cell expansion was caused by ivuxolimab. Among the 52 dose-escalation patients, around 20 had hepatocellular carcinoma, approximately 15 melanoma, 9 renal cell carcinoma and 9 head and neck cancer. The monotherapy dose-escalation portion (N of about 50 patients) of the phase I ivuxolimab trial is reported in the paper. Intravenous ivuxolimab was administered to patients every 2 weeks at six dose levels: 0.01, 0.1, 0.3, 1.5, 3 and 10 mg/kg. Partial responses occurred in three dose-escalation patients, of whom one had hepatocellular carcinoma and two had cutaneous melanoma. Prior anti-PD-1, anti-PD-L1 or anti-CTLA-4 therapy was permitted, and 35% to 40% of dose-escalation patients had received checkpoint inhibitors. Study-wide findings and limitations: Partial responders in the 0.1-3.0 mg/kg groups had among the lowest normalized peripheral clonal expansion, especially among CD8+ T cells. After ivuxolimab, more expanded clones were found on average in CD8+ T cells than in CD4+ T cells. Low levels of normalized T-cell clonal expansion were also seen in some nonresponding patients. The antigen specificity of the peripheral T cells that underwent clonal expansion was not determined. At doses of 0.1 to 3.0 mg/kg, clonal expansion of both CD4+ and CD8+ blood T cells was observed from baseline to week 6.

V loses 3 bases of germline sequence and J loses 1 base, and the interval between the two ends is 7 bases. The germline V gene encodes CDR1 SEHNR and CDR2 FQNEAQ (reference sequence). The CDR3 runs 13 residues from the cysteine to the phenylalanine. Only the CDR3 DNA stays, 39 bases, in frame from base 1. Patients with a history of autoimmune disease or receiving systemic immunosuppression were excluded from the trial. In every dose cohort, peripheral blood was drawn for TCR sequencing at baseline, cycle 4 day 1, and cycle 7 day 1. The samples were drawn from a first-in-human, open-label, multicenter phase I dose-escalation trial of ivuxolimab. Adults with locally advanced or metastatic melanoma, renal cell, hepatocellular, or head and neck squamous cell carcinoma were enrolled in the trial. Before TCR sequencing, CD4+ T cells and CD8+ T cells from peripheral blood were sorted into separate populations.

This clone was detected only a few times. No antigen is known for it. Base qualities were left out, and no much larger clone turns up one base away. Genomic DNA was extracted from sorted cells for sequencing of the TCRbeta CDR3 region. The immunoSEQ Assay was used for sequencing of TCRbeta CDR3 regions. TCRdb mirrors the immuneACCESS table, restricted to in-frame sequences. Some clones are absent from its copies; in checked studies, under half trace to an unresolved V gene, and the reason for the others is unknown. The sample records around 50,000 clones, 85% of which are singletons. The top ten clones comprise roughly 22% of the sample.

Here the sequenced sample was CD4+ or CD8+ T cells sorted from blood, taken in a trial of the OX40 agonist ivuxolimab. The chain is assembled from TRBV7-9 and TRBJ2-7; no D gene call is confident. This sequence was found in an adult with an advanced solid tumor such as melanoma, head and neck, liver or kidney cancer. Read as DNA, the sequence is TGTGCCAGCAGCTTGAGCTATTCCTACGAGCAGTACTTC. The translation is CASSLSYSYEQYF. The CDR3 plus the reference TRBV7-9 and TRBJ2-7 genes for the other parts give the full variable domain: DTGVSQNPRHKITKRGQNVTFRCDPISEHNRLYWYRQTLGQGPEFLTYFQNEAQLEKSRLLSDRFSAERPKGSFSTLEIQRTEQGDSAMYLCASSLSYSYEQYFGPGTRLTVT.